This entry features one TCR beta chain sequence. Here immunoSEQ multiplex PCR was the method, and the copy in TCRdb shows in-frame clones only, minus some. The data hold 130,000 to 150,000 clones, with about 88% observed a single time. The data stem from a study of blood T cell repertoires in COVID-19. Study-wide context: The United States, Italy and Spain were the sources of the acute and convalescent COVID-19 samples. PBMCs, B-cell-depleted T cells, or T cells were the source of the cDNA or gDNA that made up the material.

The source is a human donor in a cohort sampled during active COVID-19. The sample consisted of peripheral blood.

The CDR3 region is CASSLAVKRSYEQYF. In nucleotides, the CDR3 is TGTGCCAGCAGCTTAGCGGTCAAGCGGAGCTACGAGCAGTACTTC. V usage is TRBV7-2 and J usage is TRBJ2-7; possibly TRBD2 for D (5 bases). V was trimmed by 0 bases and J by 3 bases, leaving 12 bases between them. Germline V CDR1 and CDR2: SGHTA, FQGNSA. This CDR3 is built from 15 residues. Full variable domain (rest looked up from reference TRBV7-2 and TRBJ2-7): GAGVSQSPSNKVTEKGKDVELRCDPISGHTALYWYRQSLGQGLEFLIYFQGNSAPDKSGLPSDRFSAERTGGSVSTLTIQRTQQEDSAVYLCASSLAVKRSYEQYFGPGTRLTVT.